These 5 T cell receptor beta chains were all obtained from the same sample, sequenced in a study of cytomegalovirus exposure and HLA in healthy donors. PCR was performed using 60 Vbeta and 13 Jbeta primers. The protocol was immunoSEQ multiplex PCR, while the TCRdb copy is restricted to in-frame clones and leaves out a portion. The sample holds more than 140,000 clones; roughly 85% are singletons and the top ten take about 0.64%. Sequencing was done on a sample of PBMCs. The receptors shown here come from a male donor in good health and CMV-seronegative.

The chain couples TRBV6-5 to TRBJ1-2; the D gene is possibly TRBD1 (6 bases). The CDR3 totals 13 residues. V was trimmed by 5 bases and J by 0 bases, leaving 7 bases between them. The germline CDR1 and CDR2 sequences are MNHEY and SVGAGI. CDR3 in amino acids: CASSGGSNYGYTF. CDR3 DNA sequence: TGTGCCAGCAGTGGGGGCTCTAACTATGGCTACACCTTC.

The CDR3 coding sequence is TGTGCCAGCAGTTTGGGGGGGGATGAAAAACTGTTTTTT. This encodes CASSLGGDEKLFF. The chain has TRBV28 and TRBJ1-4; D is perhaps TRBD1 (5 bases). The CDR3 runs 13 residues. From germline, CDR1 is MDHEN and CDR2 SYDVKM. V was shortened by 3 bases and J by 6 bases, with 8 bases between the two germline ends.

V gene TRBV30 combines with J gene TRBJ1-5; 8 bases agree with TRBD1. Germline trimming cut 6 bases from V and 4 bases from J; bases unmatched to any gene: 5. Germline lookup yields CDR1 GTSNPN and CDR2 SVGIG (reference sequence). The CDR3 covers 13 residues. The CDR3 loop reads CACDRGVNQPQHF. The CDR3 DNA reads TGTGCCTGCGACAGGGGCGTTAATCAGCCCCAGCATTTT.

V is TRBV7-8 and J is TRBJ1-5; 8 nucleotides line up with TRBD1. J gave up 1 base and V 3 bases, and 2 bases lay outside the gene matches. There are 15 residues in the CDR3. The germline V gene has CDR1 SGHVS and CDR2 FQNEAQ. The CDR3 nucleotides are TGTGCCAGCAGCTTGGACAGGGCAAGCAATCAGCCCCAGCATTTT. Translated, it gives CASSLDRASNQPQHF.

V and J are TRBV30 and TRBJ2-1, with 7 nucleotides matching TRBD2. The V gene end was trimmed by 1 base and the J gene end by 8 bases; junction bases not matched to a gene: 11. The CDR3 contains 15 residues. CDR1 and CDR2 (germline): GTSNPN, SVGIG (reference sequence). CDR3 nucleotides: TGTGCCTGGAGTGACGTGGGAGGGCGCTGGTATGAGCAGTTCTTC. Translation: CAWSDVGGRWYEQFF.